The 29 T cell receptor beta chains below all came from one sample that was sequenced in a study of T cell responses to AZD1222 COVID-19 vaccine. The table came from immunoSEQ multiplex PCR; TCRdb's copy has only in-frame clones and leaves some out. The top ten hold about 1.9% of the sample, which has approximately 140,000 clones, more than 90% seen once. Material: peripheral blood, obtained 28 days after the second AZD1222 dose. These receptor sequences come from an adult who received the AZD1222 COVID-19 vaccine.

The chain uses TRBV6-5 and TRBJ1-2, with 8 bases fitting TRBD1. The CDR3 runs 14 residues. CDR1 MNHEY and CDR2 SVGAGI come from the germline V gene. V lost 6 bases to trimming and J lost 10 bases; unmatched junction nucleotides: 13. CDR3 nucleotides: TGTGCCAGCAGGCTATCAGGGGGCTCCTCCTACTACACCTTC. Translated, it gives CASRLSGGSSYYTF.

This chain uses TRBV7-9 with TRBJ2-1; D perhaps matches TRBD2 (6 bases). The CDR3 extends over 13 amino acids. V lost 6 bases to trimming and J lost 7 bases, with 13 bases between them. CDR1 and CDR2 from the germline V gene are SEHNR and FQNEAQ (reference sequence). CDR3 in amino acids: CASRAGLLNEQFF. CDR3 nucleotides: TGTGCCAGCAGGGCGGGACTCCTAAATGAGCAGTTCTTC.

The chain's CDR3 is CASSRIGSGNQPQHF. CDR3 DNA sequence: TGTGCCAGCAGTAGAATAGGCTCCGGCAATCAGCCCCAGCATTTT. The chain employs TRBV6-5 and TRBJ1-5; no reliable D call. V was clipped by 5 bases and J by 2 bases, with 13 bases between them. The germline V gene has CDR1 MNHEY and CDR2 SVGAGI. The CDR3 is 15 amino acids.

This chain joins TRBV4-1 and TRBJ1-2, with D unresolved. The CDR3 extends over 13 amino acids. Germline V lookup: CDR1 MGHRA, CDR2 YSYEKL. V was cut by 1 base and J by 3 bases, with 6 bases left in between. The chain's CDR3 is CASSQGVDYGYTF. The DNA for the CDR3 is TGCGCCAGCAGCCAAGGGGTTGACTATGGCTACACCTTC.

This chain uses TRBV19 with TRBJ2-3; 7 positions match TRBD1. The CDR3 spans 17 residues. Germline-derived CDR1 and CDR2 are LNHDA and SQIVND (reference sequence). The V gene end was trimmed by 5 bases and the J gene end by 4 bases; junction bases not matched to a gene: 15. The CDR3 nucleotides read TGTGCCAGTAGTGAGAACCGGGACAGTCGTATTTCAGATACGCAGTATTTT. It specifies CASSENRDSRISDTQYF.

This chain uses TRBV3-1 (or the pseudogene TRBV3-2) with TRBJ2-1; TRBD2 matches 11 bases. Trimming took 1 base from V and 6 from J; bases not matched to a gene: 2. CDR3 length: 15 amino acids. Per germline, CDR1 LGHDT and CDR2 YNNKEL (reference sequence). The CDR3 coding sequence is TGTGCCAGCAGCCAAGTAGCGGGAGGGCCCAATGAGCAGTTCTTC. It codes for CASSQVAGGPNEQFF.

This chain uses TRBV29-1 with TRBJ1-4, with D maybe TRBD1 (5 bases). The V gene's germline CDR1 is SQVTM and CDR2 ANQGSEA. The CDR3 runs to 15 residues. Trimming removed 5 bases from V and 8 bases from J, with 21 bases in between. The CDR3 is CSVILWGGAEEKLFF. The CDR3 region has the DNA TGCAGCGTTATCCTATGGGGAGGGGCAGAAGAAAAACTGTTTTTT.

The rearrangement links TRBV19 to TRBJ1-1; a possible D gene is TRBD1 (6 bases). V lost 2 bases and J lost 5, with 15 bases in between. The germline V gene encodes CDR1 LNHDA and CDR2 SQIVND (reference sequence). CDR3 length: 15 amino acids. CDR3 amino acids: CASSIRAAGETEAFF. For the CDR3, the DNA is TGTGCCAGTAGTATACGGGCCGCAGGGGAAACTGAAGCTTTCTTT.

This rearrangement joins TRBV5-1 to TRBJ2-1; D not certain. Looked up from germline, CDR1 is SGHRS and CDR2 is YFSETQ. The length of the CDR3 is 13 residues. V was trimmed by 0 bases and J by 5 bases, leaving 6 bases between them. The CDR3 region is CASSLGGHNEQFF. In DNA, the CDR3 is TGCGCCAGCAGCTTGGGTGGACACAATGAGCAGTTCTTC.

The chain uses TRBV6-5 and TRBJ1-6, with 9 bases lining up with TRBD1. Per the germline V gene, CDR1 is MNHEY and CDR2 is SVGAGI. V was clipped by 5 bases and J by 7 bases; unmatched bases: 6. This CDR3 contains 15 residues. DNA of the CDR3: TGTGCCAGCAGTCTGGGACAGGGTTACAATTCACCCCTCCACTTT. Amino acids: CASSLGQGYNSPLHF.

The J gene is TRBJ1-6, the V gene TRBV25-1; D uncertain. CDR1 is MGHDK, CDR2 SYGVNS, per germline. The CDR3 totals 13 residues. The germline V and J ends were trimmed by 7 bases and 4 bases, with 8 bases remaining between them. The CDR3 coding sequence is TGTGCCAGCAAAAGTATTTATAATTCACCCCTCCACTTT. Its protein is CASKSIYNSPLHF.

The chain carries TRBV19 and TRBJ2-5; D remains ambiguous. V lost 1 base and J 1 base, leaving 13 bases between the germline ends. The CDR3 has 16 amino acids. CDR1 and CDR2 from the germline V gene are LNHDA and SQIVND (reference sequence). The CDR3 region has the DNA TGTGCCAGTAGTATAGGGACGACATGGGGCCAAGAGACCCAGTACTTC. Its translation: CASSIGTTWGQETQYF. The full variable domain, with the rest looked up from reference TRBV19 and TRBJ2-5, is DGGITQSPKYLFRKEGQNVTLSCEQNLNHDAMYWYRQDPGQGLRLIYYSQIVNDFQKGDIAEGYSVSREKKESFPLTVTSAQKNPTAFYLCASSIGTTWGQETQYFGPGTRLLVL.

This clone was detected only once. V is TRBV29-1 and J is TRBJ1-2, with 10 bases that match TRBD1. Germline CDR1 and CDR2: SQVTM and ANQGSEA. Losses at the gene ends were 7 bases for V and 8 bases for J; bases not matched to a gene: 10. CDR3 length: 13 amino acids. This CDR3 is CSANRDRGWGYTF. The CDR3 DNA is TGCAGCGCCAACCGGGACAGGGGATGGGGCTACACCTTC. The entire variable domain, with the rest obtained from reference TRBV29-1 and TRBJ1-2, is as follows: SAVISQKPSRDICQRGTSLTIQCQVDSQVTMMFWYRQQPGQSLTLIATANQGSEATYESGFVIDKFPISRPNLTFSTLTVSNMSPEDSSIYLCSANRDRGWGYTFGSGTRLTVV.

The rearrangement joins TRBV19 to TRBJ1-1; D uncertain. The CDR3 is 14 residues long. From germline, CDR1 is LNHDA and CDR2 SQIVND (reference sequence). Trimming cost V 5 bases and J 1 base, with 11 bases left between them. The CDR3 protein is CASSAQVGNTEAFF. CDR3 DNA: TGTGCCAGTAGTGCTCAGGTGGGGAACACTGAAGCTTTCTTT.

This clone was recorded only once. V is TRBV20-1 and J is TRBJ2-1; D remains ambiguous. This CDR3 has 12 residues. Germline lookup yields CDR1 DFQATT and CDR2 SNEGSKA (reference sequence). V lost 3 bases to trimming and J lost 4 bases, with 7 bases between them. This CDR3 reads CSASSNYNEQFF. In DNA, the CDR3 is TGCAGTGCTAGTTCGAATTACAATGAGCAGTTCTTC.

The J gene is TRBJ1-1, the V gene TRBV6-1; TRBD1 aligns across 8 bases. CDR1 and CDR2 (germline): MNHNS, SASEGT. CDR3 size: 14 residues. The ends lost 3 bases at V and 4 bases at J; junction bases unmatched: 4. This chain's CDR3 is CASSELDRGTEAFF. The DNA for the CDR3 is TGTGCCAGCAGTGAGCTTGACAGGGGCACTGAAGCTTTCTTT.

The CDR3, as DNA: TGCAGTGCTAGTCGACTAGCGGGAGGGTTATACAATGAGCAGTTCTTC. It codes for CSASRLAGGLYNEQFF. V usage is TRBV20-1 and J usage is TRBJ2-1; TRBD2 matches 14 bases. After removal of 3 bases from V and 4 bases from J, the junction contained 5 bases not matched to a gene. The CDR3 is 16 amino acids. Germline-derived CDR1 and CDR2 are DFQATT and SNEGSKA (reference sequence).

This sequence joins TRBV2 and TRBJ2-5; D is possibly TRBD2 (6 bases). V lost 6 bases, J lost 5 bases, and 10 bases lay in between. The CDR3 runs 12 residues. Germline CDR1 and CDR2: SNHLY and FYNNEI. CDR3 amino acids: CASSPAGETQYF. The CDR3 region has the DNA TGTGCCAGCAGCCCCGCGGGGGAGACCCAGTACTTC. Variable domain in full (rest from reference TRBV2 and TRBJ2-5): EPEVTQTPSHQVTQMGQEVILRCVPISNHLYFYWYRQILGQKVEFLVSFYNNEISEKSEIFDDQFSVERPDGSNFTLKIRSTKLEDSAMYFCASSPAGETQYFGPGTRLLVL.

Concerning this clone itself: This same CDR3 is encoded by further DNA sequences in the sample. This chain connects TRBV12-3 or TRBV12-4 to TRBJ1-1; 7 bases line up with TRBD1. V shed 5 bases and J 1 base; nucleotides not matched to a gene: 1. The CDR3 contains 13 residues. In DNA, the CDR3 is TGTGCCAGCAGTCGACAGGGGAACACTGAAGCTTTCTTT. Translating gives CASSRQGNTEAFF.

The CDR3 spells CASSELAPHDYNEQFF. CDR3 nucleotides: TGTGCCAGCAGTGAGCTAGCGCCCCACGACTACAATGAGCAGTTCTTC. This rearrangement joins TRBV25-1 to TRBJ2-1; TRBD2 might be the D (6 bases). The CDR3 extends over 16 amino acids. CDR1 is MGHDK, CDR2 SYGVNS, per germline. Trimming pared 3 bases from V and 3 bases from J, leaving 15 bases between.

The gene calls are TRBV6-6 and TRBJ2-3; 8 bases agree with TRBD1. Germline CDR1 and CDR2: MNHNY and SVGAGI (reference sequence). V dropped 0 bases and J dropped 6; count of bases not matched to a gene: 5. The length of the CDR3 is 15 residues. The CDR3 nucleotides are TGTGCCAGCAGTTACTCCGACAGGGGATACGATACGCAGTATTTT. It translates to CASSYSDRGYDTQYF.

The chain combines TRBV7-8 with TRBJ1-1; D remains unclear. The CDR3 is made up of 13 amino acids. Trimming left V 5 bases short and J 1 base short, with 8 bases between. CDR1 and CDR2 (germline): SGHVS, FQNEAQ. The CDR3 region is CASSLNRNTEAFF. The CDR3 nucleotides are TGTGCCAGCAGCCTCAACAGGAACACTGAAGCTTTCTTT.

This clone appeared a single time. The chain links TRBV30 to TRBJ1-3, with D uncertain. V was pared by 0 bases and J by 4 bases, with 7 bases between. There are 13 residues in the CDR3. The germline gives CDR1 GTSNPN, CDR2 SVGIG (reference sequence). The CDR3 nucleotides read TGTGCCTGGAGTGTATCCGGGGGAAACACCATATATTTT. As protein: CAWSVSGGNTIYF. Full variable domain (remainder filled in from reference TRBV30 and TRBJ1-3): SQTIHQWPATLVQPVGSPLSLECTVEGTSNPNLYWYRQAAGRGLQLLFYSVGIGQISSEVPQNLSASRPQDRQFILSSKKLLLSDSGFYLCAWSVSGGNTIYFGEGSWLTVV.

This chain connects TRBV9 to TRBJ2-3; tentatively, D is TRBD2 (6 bases). The germline CDR1 and CDR2 sequences are SGDLS and YYNGEE. This CDR3 region has 16 residues. V lost 0 bases and J lost 2, with 13 bases in between. CDR3 sequence reads: CASSVVGRQHTDTQYF. The CDR3 DNA reads TGTGCCAGCAGCGTAGTAGGGAGGCAACACACAGATACGCAGTATTTT.

The chain uses TRBV11-3 and TRBJ2-1; 9 positions match TRBD2. Trimming cost V 0 bases and J 9 bases; bases outside gene matches: 6. The germline V gene encodes CDR1 SGHNT and CDR2 YENEEA. The CDR3 has 15 amino acids. Here the CDR3 reads CASSLEFSGRREQFF. DNA of the CDR3: TGTGCCAGCAGCTTAGAATTCAGCGGGAGGCGTGAGCAGTTCTTC.

The chain employs TRBV7-8 and TRBJ1-2, with 10 bases aligning to TRBD1. Unmatched junction bases numbered 13, after V lost 2 bases and J lost 4 bases. CDR1 is SGHVS, CDR2 FQNEAQ, per germline. This CDR3 spans 18 amino acids. The CDR3 loop reads CASSLSVNLGQGSYGYTF. CDR3 DNA sequence: TGTGCCAGCAGCTTATCCGTCAACTTGGGACAGGGGAGCTATGGCTACACCTTC.

The rearrangement uses TRBV6-1 and TRBJ1-2; 7 bases line up with TRBD1. Germline V gene data show CDR1 as MNHNS and CDR2 as SASEGT. Germline trimming cut 4 bases from V and 4 bases from J; bases unmatched to any gene: 12. This CDR3 spans 16 amino acids. CDR3 sequence (DNA): TGTGCCAGCAGTGGGGGGTCGGGACAGATCCTCTATGGCTACACCTTC. The encoded protein is CASSGGSGQILYGYTF.

V gene TRBV5-1 combines with J gene TRBJ1-6, with no clear D. The CDR3 runs 13 residues. The V gene's germline CDR1 is SGHRS and CDR2 YFSETQ. The V gene lost 3 bases and the J gene lost 10 bases, with 11 bases spanning the gap. CDR3 in DNA: TGCGCCAGCAGCTCTCGGGTAGGATCACCCCTCCACTTT. Translation: CASSSRVGSPLHF.

The chain links TRBV30 to TRBJ1-2; a possible D gene is TRBD1 (5 bases). The CDR3 length is 16 residues. Germline values: CDR1 GTSNPN, CDR2 SVGIG (reference sequence). Trimming shortened V by 4 bases and J by 4 bases, and 22 bases separated the two germline ends. As DNA, the CDR3 is TGTGCCTGGAACAACCCGGGGGTAGAGACTCTCTATGGCTACACCTTC. Translating it yields CAWNNPGVETLYGYTF.